These 24 T cell receptor beta chains share one sample of origin, sequenced in a study of cytomegalovirus exposure and HLA in healthy donors. 60 Vbeta and 13 Jbeta primers were used in PCR. The data were produced by immunoSEQ multiplex PCR, yet TCRdb's version contains in-frame clones alone and is incomplete. The sample includes 150,000 to 200,000 clones, approximately 85% of them seen just once. The sequenced sample was PBMCs. These receptors all stem from a woman between 45 and 60 years old in good health and CMV-seronegative.

The chain links TRBV27 to TRBJ2-5; maybe TRBD2 (6 bases). From germline, CDR1 is MNHEY and CDR2 SMNVEV (reference sequence). The ends were cut back, 6 bases at V and 4 bases at J, with 15 bases in the middle. CDR3 length: 14 residues. CDR3 sequence reads: CASRMTSPGETQYF. The CDR3 nucleotides read TGTGCCAGCAGGATGACTAGTCCTGGAGAGACCCAGTACTTC.

The chain carries TRBV6-5 and TRBJ1-4; 7 positions agree with TRBD1. CDR3 length: 13 amino acids. J lost 11 bases, V lost 2 bases, and 5 bases had no gene match. Per the germline V gene, CDR1 is MNHEY and CDR2 is SVGAGI. This CDR3 reads CASSYVRGEKLFF. The DNA for the CDR3 is TGTGCCAGCAGTTACGTCAGGGGGGAGAAACTGTTTTTT.

This clone occurred once. The chain links TRBV7-8 to TRBJ1-2; tentatively, D is TRBD1 (5 bases). This CDR3 has 13 residues. V was shortened by 4 bases and J by 6 bases, with 12 bases between the two germline ends. Germline V gene data show CDR1 as SGHVS and CDR2 as FQNEAQ. In DNA form, the CDR3 reads TGTGCCAGCAGCTCCACAAGGGGCGATGGCTACACCTTC. This translates into CASSSTRGDGYTF. The full variable domain, its missing parts supplied by reference TRBV7-8 and TRBJ1-2, is GAGVSQSPRYKVAKRGQDVALRCDPISGHVSLFWYQQALGQGPEFLTYFQNEAQLDKSGLPSDRFFAERPEGSVSTLKIQRTQQEDSAVYLCASSSTRGDGYTFGSGTRLTVV.

This sequence joins TRBV14 and TRBJ1-1; the D gene is possibly TRBD1 (5 bases). The ends were cut back, 1 base at V and 4 bases at J, with 10 bases in the middle. CDR3 length: 14 residues. The germline gives CDR1 SGHDN, CDR2 FVKESK. CDR3 protein: CASSQVLGGTEAFF. The CDR3, as DNA: TGTGCCAGCAGCCAAGTCCTCGGGGGCACTGAAGCTTTCTTT.

This clone occurred a few times. The chain has TRBV27 and TRBJ2-7; 7 bases map to TRBD2. The length of the CDR3 is 14 residues. Trimming removed 6 bases from V and 4 bases from J; junction bases left unmatched: 9. Per germline, CDR1 MNHEY and CDR2 SMNVEV (reference sequence). The CDR3 region has the DNA TGTGCCAGCAGCGACAGCGGGAATCGATACGAGCAGTACTTC. It specifies CASSDSGNRYEQYF.

This clone was recorded once. This chain links TRBV7-6 with TRBJ1-3; D gene unclear. The CDR3 has 13 residues. The V end was cut by 1 base, the J end by 6 bases, with 7 bases between. The germline gives CDR1 SGHVS, CDR2 FNYEAQ. The CDR3 here is CASSLDSVNTIYF. The DNA for the CDR3 is TGTGCCAGCAGCTTAGACAGTGTAAACACCATATATTTT.

The CDR3 nucleotides read TGCGCCAGCAGCCAAGTTGTGGTAGCGGGAGTAGACGAGCAGTACTTC. Its protein product is CASSQVVVAGVDEQYF. J is TRBJ2-7 and V is TRBV4-3; TRBD2 matches 9 bases. The CDR3 spans 16 residues. Germline V CDR1 and CDR2: LGHNA, YSLEER. Trimming at V came to 1 base and at J to 5 bases, leaving 9 bases not matched to a gene.

The chain employs TRBV2 and TRBJ2-3, with a possible D match to TRBD1 (7 bases). V was shortened by 7 bases and J by 3 bases, with 17 bases between the two germline ends. The CDR3 runs to 15 residues. CDR1 and CDR2 (germline): SNHLY, FYNNEI. CDR3 bases: TGTGCCAGCACCAGACGGGCAGGGGGGACAGATACGCAGTATTTT. It encodes CASTRRAGGTDTQYF.

This clone occurred a few times. This chain links TRBV10-3 with TRBJ2-7, with 8 bases lining up with TRBD2. V dropped 4 bases and J dropped 0; count of bases not matched to a gene: 5. Germline values: CDR1 ENHRY, CDR2 SYGVKD. This CDR3 region has 15 residues. In nucleotides, the CDR3 is TGTGCCATCAGTGTCACTAGCGGACCCTCCTACGAGCAGTACTTC. It codes for CAISVTSGPSYEQYF.

The CDR3 sequence: CASSVRAGAEAFF. The CDR3 nucleotides read TGTGCCAGCAGCGTCAGGGCAGGGGCCGAAGCTTTCTTT. V gene TRBV2 combines with J gene TRBJ1-1; weak D call: TRBD1 (6 bases). The V gene's germline CDR1 is SNHLY and CDR2 FYNNEI. The CDR3 extends over 13 amino acids. V lost 6 bases and J 8 bases, leaving 16 bases between the germline ends.

V usage is TRBV6-5 and J usage is TRBJ2-3; maybe TRBD2 (6 bases). CDR3 size: 15 residues. Trimming took 4 bases from V and 3 from J, leaving 14 bases between them. Germline V gene data show CDR1 as MNHEY and CDR2 as SVGAGI. The CDR3, as DNA: TGTGCCAGCAGTTCCCCCTGGGGAGGAACAGATACGCAGTATTTT. It specifies CASSSPWGGTDTQYF.

The chain couples TRBV9 to TRBJ1-5; D remains unclear. V lost 0 bases and J 6 bases, leaving 10 bases between the germline ends. The CDR3 totals 14 residues. Germline CDR1 is SGDLS and CDR2 is YYNGEE. CDR3 DNA: TGTGCCAGCAGCGTAGAGGGAGGATCTCAGCCCCAGCATTTT. As protein: CASSVEGGSQPQHF.

This rearrangement joins TRBV7-9 to TRBJ2-1, with 11 bases fitting TRBD2. Germline CDR1 and CDR2: SEHNR and FQNEAQ (reference sequence). With V trimmed by 4 bases and J by 3 bases, 2 bases remained unmatched. This CDR3 is built from 15 residues. This CDR3 is CASSSTSGNYNEQFF. The CDR3 bases are TGTGCCAGCAGCTCGACTAGCGGGAACTACAATGAGCAGTTCTTC.

The chain combines TRBV7-9 with TRBJ1-5; 7 nucleotides match TRBD1. CDR1 is SEHNR and CDR2 is FQNEAQ in the germline V gene (reference sequence). This CDR3 comprises 13 residues. V was clipped by 8 bases and J by 3 bases; unmatched bases: 4. The CDR3 nucleotides are TGTGCCAGCGCGGGACAGTCCAATCAGCCCCAGCATTTT. Translated, it gives CASAGQSNQPQHF. The full variable domain, its missing parts supplied by reference TRBV7-9 and TRBJ1-5, is DTGVSQNPRHKITKRGQNVTFRCDPISEHNRLYWYRQTLGQGPEFLTYFQNEAQLEKSRLLSDRFSAERPKGSFSTLEIQRTEQGDSAMYLCASAGQSNQPQHFGDGTRLSIL.

The chain couples TRBV28 to TRBJ1-6; 7 positions match TRBD1. The CDR3 runs to 16 residues. V gave up 1 base and J gave up 5 bases; unmatched junction bases: 5. The germline V gene has CDR1 MDHEN and CDR2 SYDVKM. For the CDR3, the DNA is TGTGCCAGCAGTTTATTTGTAGGGGGCAATAATTCACCCCTCCACTTT. Its translation is CASSLFVGGNNSPLHF.

The chain combines TRBV5-1 with TRBJ1-3; 8 bases map to TRBD1. Per the germline V gene, CDR1 is SGHRS and CDR2 is YFSETQ. This CDR3 comprises 16 residues. V dropped 4 bases and J dropped 2; count of bases not matched to a gene: 8. Written as DNA, the CDR3 is TGCGCCAGCAGCGACAGGGGTGTTGGGGCTGGAAACACCATATATTTT. This gives the protein CASSDRGVGAGNTIYF.

CDR3 sequence reads: CASSIPASAGGRNEQFF. The CDR3 region has the DNA TGTGCCAGTAGTATCCCCGCCTCAGCGGGAGGGAGGAATGAGCAGTTCTTC. V usage is TRBV19 and J usage is TRBJ2-1; the match to TRBD2 covers 10 bases. Looked up from germline, CDR1 is LNHDA and CDR2 is SQIVND (reference sequence). V lost 3 bases, J lost 7 bases, and 12 bases stayed unmatched. The CDR3 length is 17 residues.

The chain is built from TRBV27 and TRBJ2-1; 10 bases are a match to TRBD2. This CDR3 is built from 18 residues. Germline values: CDR1 MNHEY, CDR2 SMNVEV (reference sequence). Germline trimming cut 0 bases from V and 8 bases from J; bases unmatched to any gene: 13. The chain's CDR3 is CASSLSGLAGAGIDEQFF. CDR3 nucleotide sequence: TGTGCCAGCAGTTTATCGGGCCTAGCGGGGGCGGGAATCGATGAGCAGTTCTTC.

The V gene is TRBV28, the J gene TRBJ2-3; the D gene is possibly TRBD1 (6 bases). V shed 6 bases and J shed 4 bases, with 17 bases lying between them. The CDR3 sequence is 15 residues long. Looked up from germline, CDR1 is MDHEN and CDR2 is SYDVKM. The CDR3 DNA reads as TGTGCCAGCAGAGAGATCGCCAGGGGTTCAGATACGCAGTATTTT. As protein: CASREIARGSDTQYF.

This clone was detected only once. CDR3 in amino acids: CASSLIQGNTEAFF. CDR3 coding DNA: TGCGCCAGCAGCTTGATTCAGGGGAACACTGAAGCTTTCTTT. The gene calls are TRBV5-1 and TRBJ1-1; a possible D gene is TRBD1 (5 bases). This CDR3 region has 14 residues. Germline V lookup: CDR1 SGHRS, CDR2 YFSETQ. V was pared by 1 base and J by 1 base, with 8 bases between.

The rearrangement links TRBV5-1 to TRBJ2-7, with 7 positions matching TRBD1. The germline V gene has CDR1 SGHRS and CDR2 YFSETQ. Trimming removed 4 bases from V and 5 bases from J; junction bases left unmatched: 9. CDR3 length: 14 residues. The CDR3 coding sequence is TGCGCCAGCAGCCTCGGGACAGACCTCAACGAGCAGTACTTC. Amino acid sequence: CASSLGTDLNEQYF.

This clone was detected only a few times. The chain links TRBV28 to TRBJ2-3, with D possibly matching TRBD2 (6 bases). The CDR3 is made up of 12 amino acids. Germline CDR1 MDHEN, CDR2 SYDVKM. The CDR3 sequence: CGSGTSTDTQYF. CDR3 in DNA: TGTGGGTCCGGGACTAGCACAGATACGCAGTATTTT.

The chain's CDR3 is CASSTPTSTNTGELFF. The CDR3 region has the DNA TGTGCCAGCAGCACCCCGACTAGCACGAACACCGGGGAGCTGTTTTTT. The rearrangement links TRBV21-1 to TRBJ2-2; the D call TRBD2 from the table was never checked on the DNA. TRBV21-1 is a pseudogene locus. This CDR3 is 16 amino acids long.

This clone was detected only once. The J gene is TRBJ1-5, the V gene TRBV27, with 7 positions matching TRBD1. The germline gives CDR1 MNHEY, CDR2 SMNVEV (reference sequence). Trimming cost V 6 bases and J 4 bases; bases outside gene matches: 12. The CDR3 spans 16 residues. CDR3 DNA: TGTGCCAGCAGCCATATACAGGGGCCCCATAATCAGCCCCAGCATTTT. The encoded protein is CASSHIQGPHNQPQHF.